The rows below give T cell receptor beta chains drawn from one sample of a study of blood T cells in healthy people across ages. Each CDR3 protein gets one entry after TCRdb re-called the 5' RACE reads with MiXCR. Among around 1,700,000 distinct CDR3 sequences, 28% were seen once, and the ten largest hold 7.7%. Sequencing was done on a sample of blood. The receptors were sampled from a woman in her thirties in good health. The CDR3 runs from the conserved cysteine through the conserved F or W. A D gene is named only where the DNA matches it firmly. Clone size is given for some rows only: seen once, a few or many times, or a class if the clone is expanded.

NA | TRBJ2-4 | TRBD2 | TRBV9 | CASKPPGASGREYNEQYF | TGTGCCAGCAAGCCACCTGGGGCTAGCGGGAGGGAATACAATGAGCAGTACTTC
NA | TRBJ2-2 | TRBD1 | TRBV24-1 | CATSDSGTGYRTGELFF | TGTGCCACCAGTGATTCCGGGACAGGGTATCGGACCGGGGAGCTGTTTTTT
NA | TRBJ1-6 | NA | TRBV5-5 | CASSSTQGIHSPLHF | TGTGCCAGCAGCTCTACTCAGGGGATTCATTCACCCCTCCACTTT
NA | TRBJ1-6 | NA | TRBV27 | CASSAGTPSSYNSPLHF | TGTGCCAGCAGTGCAGGGACACCAAGCTCCTATAATTCACCCCTCCACTTT
NA | TRBJ2-1 | NA | TRBV11-2 | CASRDGVGSYEQFF | TGTGCCAGCAGAGACGGCGTCGGTTCCTACGAGCAGTTCTTC
many | TRBJ2-1 | TRBD2 | TRBV18 | CASSLQTSGRGLGSYNEQFF | TGTGCCAGCTCACTTCAGACTAGCGGGAGGGGACTCGGTTCCTACAATGAGCAGTTCTTC
few | TRBJ2-1 | NA | TRBV5-1 | CASSTLASSYNEQFF | TGCGCCAGCAGCACTCTAGCGAGCTCCTACAATGAGCAGTTCTTC
many | TRBJ2-7 | NA | TRBV2 | CASGGSYEQYF | TGTGCCAGCGGTGGCTCCTACGAGCAGTACTTC
NA | TRBJ2-1 | TRBD2 | TRBV3-1 | CASSQRGIRTSGYNEQFF | TGTGCCAGCAGCCAGCGAGGTATTCGGACTAGCGGATACAATGAGCAGTTCTTC
few | TRBJ1-2 | NA | TRBV3-1 | CASSQSYGRANYGYTF | TGTGCCAGCAGCCAAAGTTACGGTCGGGCAAACTATGGCTACACCTTC
many | TRBJ1-1 | NA | TRBV6-2/TRBV6-3 | CASSYSGRMNTEAFF | TGTGCCAGCAGTTATTCAGGCCGGATGAACACTGAAGCTTTCTTT
few | TRBJ1-1 | NA | TRBV5-1 | CASSLYLNTEAFF | TGCGCCAGCAGCTTGTACCTGAACACTGAAGCTTTCTTT
few | TRBJ2-1 | NA | TRBV6-2/TRBV6-3 | CASTDVTYNEQFF | TGTGCCAGCACCGACGTTACCTACAATGAGCAGTTCTTC
few | TRBJ2-3 | NA | TRBV30 | CAWSPDTDTQYF | TGTGCCTGGAGTCCCGACACAGATACGCAGTATTTT
NA | TRBJ2-1 | TRBD1 | TRBV12-3/TRBV12-4 | CASRSDRVKNEQFF | TGTGCCAGCAGGTCGGACAGGGTTAAGAATGAGCAGTTCTTC
few | TRBJ2-1 | NA | TRBV29-1 | CSVDWQDPLNEQFF | TGCAGCGTTGATTGGCAGGACCCGCTAAATGAGCAGTTCTTC
NA | TRBJ2-2 | NA | TRBV29-1 | CSVEGLALASGELFF | TGCAGCGTTGAAGGGCTAGCCTTGGCCTCCGGGGAGCTGTTTTTT
few | TRBJ2-7 | TRBD1 | TRBV2 | CATALGQGSYEQYF | TGTGCCACCGCCCTCGGACAGGGGAGCTACGAGCAGTACTTC
NA | TRBJ1-2 | NA | TRBV18 | CASSPDGGYNYGYTF | TGTGCCAGCTCACCAGACGGAGGTTATAACTATGGCTACACCTTC
few | TRBJ2-7 | NA | TRBV7-9 | CASSLGSREWDEQYF | TGTGCCAGCAGCTTAGGCTCGCGGGAATGGGACGAGCAGTACTTC
NA | TRBJ2-3 | NA | TRBV20-1 | CSASQPGTDTQYF | TGCAGTGCTAGTCAGCCGGGGACAGATACGCAGTATTTT
many | TRBJ1-2 | TRBD1 | TRBV20-1 | CSARLTGEGYTF | TGCAGTGCGAGACTGACAGGGGAGGGCTACACCTTC
NA | TRBJ2-3 | NA | TRBV2 | CASSRDWQPDTQYF | TGTGCCAGCAGTCGGGACTGGCAACCAGATACGCAGTATTTT
few | TRBJ1-4 | TRBD1 | TRBV20-1 | CSASRTGLNEKLFF | TGCAGCGCGAGCAGGACAGGGTTAAATGAAAAACTGTTTTTT
few | TRBJ2-1 | NA | TRBV29-1 | CSAEQDSPNEQFF | TGCAGCGCGGAACAAGACTCGCCCAATGAGCAGTTCTTC
few | TRBJ1-2 | TRBD1 | TRBV18 | CASSSDRGSYTF | TGTGCCAGCTCATCAGACAGGGGTAGCTACACCTTC
NA | TRBJ1-2 | TRBD1 | TRBV20-1 | CSAPPTGVMLPGYTF | TGCAGTGCCCCACCTACAGGGGTCATGTTGCCTGGCTACACCTTC
NA | TRBJ1-6 | NA | TRBV7-9 | CTSGPTGDRNSPLHF | TGTACCAGCGGACCGACGGGCGACCGCAATTCACCCCTCCACTTT
NA | TRBJ2-2 | NA | TRBV5-6 | CASSWPGNTGELFF | TGTGCCAGCAGCTGGCCAGGGAACACCGGGGAGCTGTTTTTT
few | TRBJ2-1 | NA | TRBV7-2 | CASSYKITLDEQFF | TGTGCCAGCAGCTACAAAATCACTCTGGATGAGCAGTTCTTC
few | TRBJ2-3 | NA | TRBV7-9 | CASSLDSVVDTQYF | TGTGCCAGCAGCTTAGACAGCGTGGTGGATACGCAGTATTTT
NA | TRBJ2-7 | TRBD1 | TRBV6-6 | CASRKDRDDYEQYF | TGTGCCAGCAGGAAGGACAGGGATGACTACGAGCAGTACTTC
few | TRBJ2-2 | NA | TRBV29-1 | CSVDGEGPGELFF | TGCAGCGTTGACGGTGAGGGGCCAGGGGAGCTGTTTTTT